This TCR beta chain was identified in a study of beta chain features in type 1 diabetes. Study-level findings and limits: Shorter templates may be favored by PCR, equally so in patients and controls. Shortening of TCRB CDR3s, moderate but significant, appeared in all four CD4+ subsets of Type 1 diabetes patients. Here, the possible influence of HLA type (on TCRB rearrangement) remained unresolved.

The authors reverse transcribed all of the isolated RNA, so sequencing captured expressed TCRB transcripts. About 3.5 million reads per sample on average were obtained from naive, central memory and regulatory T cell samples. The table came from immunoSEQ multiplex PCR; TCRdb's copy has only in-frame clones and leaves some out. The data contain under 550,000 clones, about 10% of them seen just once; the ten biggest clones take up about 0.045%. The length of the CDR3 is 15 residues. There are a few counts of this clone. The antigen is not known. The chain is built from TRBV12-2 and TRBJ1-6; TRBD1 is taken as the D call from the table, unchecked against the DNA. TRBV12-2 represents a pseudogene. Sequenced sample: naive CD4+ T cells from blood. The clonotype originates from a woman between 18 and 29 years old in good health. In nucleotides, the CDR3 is TGTGCAAGTCGCTTCGGGACAGGGTTCAATTCACCCCTCCACTTT. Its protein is CASRFGTGFNSPLHF.